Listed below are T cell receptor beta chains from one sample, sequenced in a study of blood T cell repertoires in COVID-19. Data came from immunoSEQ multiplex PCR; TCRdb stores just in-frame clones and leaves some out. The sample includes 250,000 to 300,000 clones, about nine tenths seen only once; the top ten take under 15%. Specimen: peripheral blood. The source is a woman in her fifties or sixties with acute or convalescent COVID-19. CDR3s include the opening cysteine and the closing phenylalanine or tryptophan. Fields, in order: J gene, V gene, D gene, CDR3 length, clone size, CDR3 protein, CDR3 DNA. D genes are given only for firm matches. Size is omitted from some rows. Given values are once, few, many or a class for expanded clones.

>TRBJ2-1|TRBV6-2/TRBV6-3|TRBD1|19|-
CASSYSTDGQGASEDEQFF
TGTGCCAGCAGTTACTCTACCGACGGACAGGGGGCTTCAGAGGATGAGCAGTTCTTC
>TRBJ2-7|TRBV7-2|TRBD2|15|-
CASSLKTGGPGEQYF
TGTGCCAGCAGCTTAAAAACGGGGGGGCCGGGGGAGCAGTACTTC
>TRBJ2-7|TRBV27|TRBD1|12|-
CASGQGMYEQYF
TGTGCCAGCGGACAGGGGATGTACGAGCAGTACTTC
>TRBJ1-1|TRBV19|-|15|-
CASSISLGQRTEAFF
TGTGCCAGTAGTATTTCGCTAGGACAGAGGACTGAAGCTTTCTTT
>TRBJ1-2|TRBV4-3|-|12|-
CASSQEEGGYTF
TGCGCCAGCAGCCAAGAGGAGGGAGGCTACACCTTC
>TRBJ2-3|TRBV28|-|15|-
CASSSRRQDTDTQYF
TGTGCCAGCAGTTCCCGACGACAGGACACAGATACGCAGTATTTT
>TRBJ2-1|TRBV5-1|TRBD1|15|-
CASSQDRVYYNEQFF
TGCGCCAGCAGCCAGGACAGGGTTTATTACAATGAGCAGTTCTTC
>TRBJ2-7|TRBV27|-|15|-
CASSGSRPHSYEQYF
TGTGCCAGCAGTGGCTCGCGGCCCCACTCCTACGAGCAGTACTTC
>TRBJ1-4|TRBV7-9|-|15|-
CASSPGGRGNEKLFF
TGTGCCAGCAGCCCTGGGGGCAGGGGTAATGAAAAACTGTTTTTT
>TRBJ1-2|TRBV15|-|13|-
CATSRDTVYGYTF
TGTGCCACCAGCAGAGATACAGTTTATGGCTACACCTTC
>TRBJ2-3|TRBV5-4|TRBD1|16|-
CASSTPGQGRTDTQYF
TGTGCCAGCAGCACTCCGGGACAGGGGAGGACAGATACGCAGTATTTT
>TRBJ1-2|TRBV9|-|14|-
CASSGSAGGYGYTF
TGTGCCAGCAGCGGCTCAGCGGGGGGTTATGGCTACACCTTC
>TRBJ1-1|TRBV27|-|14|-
CASSTGPMNTEAFF
TGTGCCAGCAGTACAGGGCCGATGAACACTGAAGCTTTCTTT
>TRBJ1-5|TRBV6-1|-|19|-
CASSEVLGANNLSNQPQHF
TGTGCCAGCAGTGAAGTTCTGGGGGCCAACAATTTAAGCAATCAGCCCCAGCATTTT
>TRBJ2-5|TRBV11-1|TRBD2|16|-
CASSRYPGLAEETQYF
TGTGCCAGCAGCCGTTACCCGGGACTAGCGGAAGAGACCCAGTACTTC
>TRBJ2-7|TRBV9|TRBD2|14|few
CAISGRAQGYEQYF
TGTGCCATCTCCGGGAGGGCTCAGGGCTACGAGCAGTACTTC
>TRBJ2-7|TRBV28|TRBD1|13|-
CARMDRDSYEQYF
TGTGCCAGAATGGACAGGGACTCCTACGAGCAGTACTTC
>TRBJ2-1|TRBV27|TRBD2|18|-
CASSLGVRGVNAYNEQFF
TGTGCCAGCAGTTTGGGCGTTCGGGGGGTTAACGCCTACAATGAGCAGTTCTTC
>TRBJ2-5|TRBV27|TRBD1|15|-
CASSPNRGVQETQYF
TGTGCCAGCAGCCCTAACAGGGGTGTCCAAGAGACCCAGTACTTC
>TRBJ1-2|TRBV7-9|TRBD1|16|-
CASSGTGTGPNYGYTF
TGTGCCAGCAGCGGAACCGGGACAGGGCCAAACTATGGCTACACCTTC
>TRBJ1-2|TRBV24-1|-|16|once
CATSDSHTGGTYGYTF
TGTGCCACCAGTGATTCCCACACCGGGGGGACCTATGGCTACACCTTC
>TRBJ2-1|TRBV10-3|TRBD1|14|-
CAISPGQGEVEQFF
TGTGCCATCAGTCCGGGACAGGGGGAAGTTGAGCAGTTCTTC
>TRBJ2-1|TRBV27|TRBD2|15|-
CASSFGGGSYNEQFF
TGTGCCAGCAGTTTCGGCGGGGGGTCATACAATGAGCAGTTCTTC
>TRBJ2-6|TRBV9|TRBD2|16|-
CASSVGGGAGANVLTF
TGTGCCAGCAGCGTAGGGGGAGGGGCTGGGGCCAACGTCCTGACTTTC
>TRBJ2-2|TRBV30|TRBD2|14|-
CAWREIAGTGELFF
TGTGCCTGGAGGGAGATAGCGGGAACCGGGGAGCTGTTTTTT
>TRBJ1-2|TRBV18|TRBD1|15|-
CASSPDRGIGYGYTF
TGTGCCAGCTCACCCGACAGGGGAATAGGCTATGGCTACACCTTC
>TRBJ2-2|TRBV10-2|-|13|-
CASSGSGTGELFF
TGCGCCAGCAGCGGTTCAGGCACCGGGGAGCTGTTTTTT
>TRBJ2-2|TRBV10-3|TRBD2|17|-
CAIHQAGGDRNTGELFF
TGTGCCATCCACCAGGCGGGGGGAGATCGGAACACCGGGGAGCTGTTTTTT
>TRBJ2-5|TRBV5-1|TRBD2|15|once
CASSLISGGQETQYF
TGCGCCAGCAGCCTCATTAGCGGGGGACAAGAGACCCAGTACTTC
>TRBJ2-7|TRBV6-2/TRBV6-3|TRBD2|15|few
CASSYSAGGESEQYF
TGTGCCAGCAGTTACTCAGCGGGGGGCGAGAGCGAGCAGTACTTC
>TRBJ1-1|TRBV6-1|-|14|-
CASSDRELNTEAFF
TGTGCCAGCAGTGACAGGGAACTTAACACTGAAGCTTTCTTT
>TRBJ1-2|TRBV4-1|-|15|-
CASSPEGGLLNGYTF
TGCGCCAGCAGCCCTGAAGGCGGCTTACTAAATGGCTACACCTTC
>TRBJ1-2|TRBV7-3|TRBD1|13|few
CASSRDRNYGYTF
TGTGCCAGCAGTAGGGACAGAAACTATGGCTACACCTTC
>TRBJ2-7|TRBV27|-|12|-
CASSKSSYEQYF
TGTGCCAGCAGTAAGAGCTCCTACGAGCAGTACTTC
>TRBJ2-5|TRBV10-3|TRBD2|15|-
CAISLGLAGGETQYF
TGTGCCATCAGCCTAGGACTAGCGGGAGGAGAGACCCAGTACTTC
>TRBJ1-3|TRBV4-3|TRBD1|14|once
CASSRTGDGNTIYF
TGCGCCAGCAGCCGGACAGGGGACGGAAACACCATATATTTT
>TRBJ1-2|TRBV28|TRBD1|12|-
CASSVQGLGYTF
TGTGCCAGCAGTGTACAGGGGCTTGGCTACACCTTC
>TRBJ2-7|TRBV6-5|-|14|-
CASSYGGTGYEQYF
TGTGCCAGCAGTTACGGAGGTACTGGTTACGAGCAGTACTTC
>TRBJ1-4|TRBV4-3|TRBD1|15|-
CASSQDMGQGQKLFF
TGCGCCAGCAGCCAAGATATGGGACAGGGTCAAAAACTGTTTTTT
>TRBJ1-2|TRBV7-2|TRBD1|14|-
CASSLRRGPEGYTF
TGTGCCAGCAGCTTACGCAGGGGGCCTGAAGGCTACACCTTC
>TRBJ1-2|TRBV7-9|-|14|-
CASSRIGAFYGYTF
TGTGCCAGCAGTCGAATAGGGGCGTTCTATGGCTACACCTTC
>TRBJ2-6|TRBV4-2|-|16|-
CASSQANSRGANVLTF
TGTGCCAGCAGCCAGGCGAACAGCCGCGGGGCCAACGTCCTGACTTTC
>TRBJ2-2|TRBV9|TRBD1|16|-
CASSVDPQGLAGELFF
TGTGCCAGCAGCGTAGACCCACAGGGGTTGGCCGGGGAGCTGTTTTTT
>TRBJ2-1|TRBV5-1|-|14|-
CASSLDAGPDEQFF
TGCGCCAGCAGCTTGGACGCAGGTCCCGATGAGCAGTTCTTC
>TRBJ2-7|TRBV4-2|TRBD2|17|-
CASSQERTSGSPFEQYF
TGTGCCAGCAGCCAAGAGAGGACTAGCGGGAGTCCGTTCGAGCAGTACTTC
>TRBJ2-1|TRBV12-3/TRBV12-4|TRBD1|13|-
CASTSTTGVGQFF
TGTGCCAGCACATCAACTACAGGGGTGGGGCAGTTCTTC
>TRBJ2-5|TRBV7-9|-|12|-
CASSPVEETQYF
TGTGCCAGCAGCCCGGTAGAAGAGACCCAGTACTTC
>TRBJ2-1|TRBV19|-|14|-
CASRIVQGGNEQFF
TGTGCCAGTAGGATCGTACAGGGAGGGAATGAGCAGTTCTTC
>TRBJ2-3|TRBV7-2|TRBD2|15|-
CASSLRAGGLGTQYF
TGTGCCAGCAGCTTAAGAGCGGGGGGGCTGGGGACGCAGTATTTT
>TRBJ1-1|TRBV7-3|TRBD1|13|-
CASSPGTGYGAFF
TGTGCCAGCAGCCCCGGGACAGGGTATGGAGCTTTCTTT
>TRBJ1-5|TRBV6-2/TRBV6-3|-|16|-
CASSYHTGRGNQPQHF
TGTGCCAGCAGTTACCACACCGGCAGGGGTAATCAGCCCCAGCATTTT
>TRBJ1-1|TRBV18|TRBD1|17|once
CASSRARGPPMNTEAFF
TGTGCCAGCTCTCGAGCGAGGGGGCCCCCCATGAACACTGAAGCTTTCTTT
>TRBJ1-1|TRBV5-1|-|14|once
CASSLAAVNTEAFF
TGCGCCAGCAGCTTGGCCGCAGTGAACACTGAAGCTTTCTTT
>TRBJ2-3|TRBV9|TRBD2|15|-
CASSAGTSSTDTQYF
TGTGCCAGCAGCGCCGGGACTAGCTCCACAGATACGCAGTATTTT
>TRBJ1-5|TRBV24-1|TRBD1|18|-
CASFGKTPRQGTAQPQHF
TGTGCCTCCTTCGGCAAAACACCCAGACAGGGAACGGCGCAGCCCCAGCATTTT